This TCR beta chain stems from a study of T cells in tuberculosis. Overall study: In South Africa, adults with active tuberculosis were compared with IGRA-negative and latently infected IGRA-positive adolescents.

Note on this clone: Its antigen is not known.

The method was immunoSEQ multiplex PCR; TCRdb's version includes in-frame clones alone and lacks a portion of them. Of around 22,000 clones listed, 95% to 96% are singletons. This CDR3 has 13 residues. The V segment lost 6 bases and the J segment 1 base; nucleotides outside the gene matches: 2. Germline CDR1 reads SGHVS; CDR2 reads FQNEAQ. Study-level points and caveats: Active tuberculosis patients had shorter CDR3-alpha; the beta difference was nonsignificant. Active tuberculosis alpha repertoires lay closer to GMM-specific TCRs than controls'.

This rearrangement joins TRBV7-8 to TRBJ1-1; TRBD1 aligns across 7 bases. The sequenced material came from PBMCs. The clonotype was recovered from a donor aged 10-30 years with latent tuberculosis or without tuberculosis infection. The CDR3 DNA follows: TGTGCCAGCAGTCGGGACAGGAACACTGAAGCTTTCTTT. Translating gives CASSRDRNTEAFF.